The clone carrying this T cell receptor (beta chain) was seen a handful of times. The antigen remains undetermined. A universal primer site was created by template switching, with the cDNA bearing unique molecular identifiers. TCRdb reanalysed the 5' RACE reads using MiXCR and keeps one entry per CDR3 protein. The sample yields 450,000 or so distinct CDR3 sequences, 14% seen once. This record comes from a study of identical twins. Study results and caveats: Twin pairs' shared out-of-frame alpha sequences were enriched in low generation probability. Compared with models, monozygotic twins showed more out-of-frame TCR alpha sharing. Invariant MAIT and iNKT cells could partly confound zero-insertion analyses.

Trimming took off 4 bases at V and 7 bases at J, with 19 bases between the two ends. This CDR3 contains 15 residues. Per germline, CDR1 MNHEY and CDR2 SVGAGI. These sequences were also reported in another study, on yellow fever vaccine responses in identical twins.

The receptor's source is a woman under 30 in good health. The chain combines TRBV6-5 with TRBJ2-5; D unclear. The sequencing sample was made of CD4+ T cells sorted from blood. The CDR3 region is CASSFADPLWGTQYF. The CDR3 nucleotides are TGTGCCAGCAGTTTTGCGGACCCACTCTGGGGGACCCAGTACTTC.